These T cell receptor beta chains were read from a single sample in a study of vaccination and CD4 T cells after COVID-19. TCRdb reprocessed the PCR reads with MiXCR, giving one entry per CDR3 protein. The table shows under 20,000 distinct CDR3 sequences, with about 59% occurring only once. The sample consisted of CD4+ T cells from blood, taken before SARS-CoV-2 vaccination. The receptors were sampled from a human donor who had recovered from COVID-19. Both conserved end residues are part of each CDR3. A D gene is named only where the DNA matches it firmly. The size entry is marked missing in some rows and otherwise reads once, few, many or a size class.

V gene: TRBV6-1; J gene: TRBJ1-6; clone size: -; D gene: -; CDR3 protein: CATLGGSYNSPLHF; CDR3 DNA: TGTGCCACCCTAGGGGGTTCTTATAATTCACCCCTCCACTTT
V gene: TRBV6-5; J gene: TRBJ2-7; clone size: -; D gene: -; CDR3 protein: CASSYQDRGYEQYF; CDR3 DNA: TGTGCCAGCAGTTACCAGGACAGAGGCTACGAGCAGTACTTC
V gene: TRBV7-2; J gene: TRBJ1-5; clone size: -; D gene: -; CDR3 protein: CASSLDGAGTQPQHF; CDR3 DNA: TGTGCCAGCAGCTTAGATGGGGCAGGGACTCAGCCCCAGCATTTT
V gene: TRBV7-8; J gene: TRBJ2-7; clone size: -; D gene: TRBD2; CDR3 protein: CASSLPRRLAINSEQYF; CDR3 DNA: TGTGCCAGCAGCTTACCCCGCCGACTAGCCATTAACAGCGAGCAGTACTTC
V gene: TRBV28; J gene: TRBJ1-1; clone size: -; D gene: -; CDR3 protein: CASSFLGNAGNTEAFF; CDR3 DNA: TGTGCCAGCAGTTTCTTAGGGAATGCGGGGAACACTGAAGCTTTCTTT
V gene: TRBV20-1; J gene: TRBJ1-6; clone size: once; D gene: TRBD1; CDR3 protein: CSARDNRGINSPLHF; CDR3 DNA: TGCAGTGCTAGAGATAACAGGGGTATTAATTCACCCCTCCACTTT
V gene: TRBV28; J gene: TRBJ1-3; clone size: -; D gene: -; CDR3 protein: CASSFLHSGNTIYF; CDR3 DNA: TGTGCCAGCAGCTTTCTCCACTCTGGAAACACCATATATTTT
V gene: TRBV6-4; J gene: TRBJ2-5; clone size: few; D gene: -; CDR3 protein: CASSAEGGGSQETQYF; CDR3 DNA: TGTGCCAGCAGTGCCGAGGGGGGCGGAAGCCAAGAGACCCAGTACTTC
V gene: TRBV7-8; J gene: TRBJ2-3; clone size: few; D gene: TRBD2; CDR3 protein: CASSLVGRGDRTDTQYF; CDR3 DNA: TGTGCCAGCAGCTTAGTCGGCCGGGGGGATCGCACAGATACGCAGTATTTT
V gene: TRBV18; J gene: TRBJ2-5; clone size: -; D gene: -; CDR3 protein: CASSSTGETQYF; CDR3 DNA: TGTGCCAGCTCATCTACGGGAGAGACCCAGTACTTC
V gene: TRBV27; J gene: TRBJ2-3; clone size: -; D gene: -; CDR3 protein: CASSYPGDTQYF; CDR3 DNA: TGTGCCAGCAGCTATCCGGGGGATACGCAGTATTTT
V gene: TRBV2; J gene: TRBJ1-5; clone size: -; D gene: -; CDR3 protein: CASSELVNSRDIRPQHF; CDR3 DNA: TGTGCCAGCAGTGAATTAGTAAACAGTCGTGACATTAGGCCCCAGCATTTT
V gene: TRBV7-2; J gene: TRBJ2-7; clone size: -; D gene: -; CDR3 protein: CASSMAGTGYEQYF; CDR3 DNA: TGTGCCAGCAGCATGGCCGGGACGGGCTACGAGCAGTACTTC